Shown below are 24 T cell receptor beta chains from a single sample sequenced in a study of T cell responses to AZD1222 COVID-19 vaccine. Here immunoSEQ multiplex PCR was the method, and the copy in TCRdb shows in-frame clones only, minus some. The sample comprises 90,000 to 150,000 clones, 88% of which are singletons, and 2% to 3% rests with the top ten. Sample: peripheral blood, taken on day 0 of AZD1222 vaccination. Every receptor here comes from an adult in good health.

This chain links TRBV7-3 with TRBJ2-1; 14 nucleotides line up with TRBD2. V shed 4 bases, J shed 6 bases, and the junction held 8 bases outside the gene matches. CDR3 length equals 17 residues. From germline, CDR1 is SGHTA and CDR2 FQGTGA. CDR3 coding DNA: TGTGCCAGCAGCTCCGAATTCGGGACTAGCGGGAGCAATGAGCAGTTCTTC. Translation: CASSSEFGTSGSNEQFF.

The chain recombines TRBV9 with TRBJ2-2; D gene ambiguous. V lost 7 bases to trimming and J lost 1 base, with 8 bases between them. In germline, CDR1 is SGDLS, CDR2 YYNGEE. CDR3 length equals 13 residues. In nucleotides, the CDR3 is TGTGCCAGCGGCCCCCGGAACACCGGGGAGCTGTTTTTT. This sequence encodes CASGPRNTGELFF.

CDR3 sequence: CSAGTGGAYGYTF. The CDR3 DNA reads TGCAGCGCCGGGACAGGGGGCGCCTATGGCTACACCTTC. The J gene is TRBJ1-2, the V gene TRBV29-1; 12 bases fit TRBD1. V dropped 7 bases and J dropped 4; count of bases not matched to a gene: 4. The CDR3 is 13 amino acids. Germline CDR1 is SQVTM and CDR2 is ANQGSEA.

V gene TRBV27 combines with J gene TRBJ2-1; 10 bases agree with TRBD1. V gave up 5 bases and J gave up 2 bases; unmatched junction bases: 3. CDR3 size: 15 residues. Germline V lookup: CDR1 MNHEY, CDR2 SMNVEV (reference sequence). The CDR3 region has the DNA TGTGCCAGCAGTCCGGGACAGGGGCCCTACAATGAGCAGTTCTTC. Translation gives CASSPGQGPYNEQFF.

The J gene is TRBJ2-2, the V gene TRBV7-3; TRBD2 matches at 11 bases. The germline V gene has CDR1 SGHTA and CDR2 FQGTGA. The ends lost 2 bases at V and 7 bases at J; junction bases unmatched: 0. The CDR3 has 14 amino acids. The CDR3 coding sequence is TGTGCCAGCAGCTTACTAGCGGGAGGCGGGGAGCTGTTTTTT. Translated: CASSLLAGGGELFF.

The genes are TRBV11-3 and TRBJ2-2; D remains ambiguous. V was pared by 2 bases and J by 6 bases, with 10 bases between. Germline lookup yields CDR1 SGHNT and CDR2 YENEEA. The CDR3 extends over 14 amino acids. The CDR3 nucleotides read TGTGCCAGCAGCTTATATAACGGGCCCGGGGAGCTGTTTTTT. Translation: CASSLYNGPGELFF.

The rearrangement links TRBV3-1 (or the pseudogene TRBV3-2) to TRBJ1-1; D perhaps matches TRBD1 (5 bases). CDR1 LGHDT and CDR2 YNNKEL come from the germline V gene (reference sequence). The CDR3 is 17 residues long. V was cut by 1 base and J by 1 base, with 16 bases left in between. CDR3 nucleotide sequence: TGTGCCAGCAGCCAAGGCCTCGTAGGGGCTAAGAACACTGAAGCTTTCTTT. Translation: CASSQGLVGAKNTEAFF.

V is TRBV13 and J is TRBJ1-2; 8 positions agree with TRBD1. V gave up 4 bases and J gave up 8 bases; unmatched junction bases: 9. CDR1 is PRHDT, CDR2 FYEKMQ, per germline (reference sequence). The CDR3 runs 14 residues. DNA for the CDR3: TGTGCCAGCAGCTCATATCAGGGGGCTAGGGGCTACACCTTC. Translating gives CASSSYQGARGYTF.

The V gene is TRBV7-6, the J gene TRBJ1-3; D is unclear. The CDR3 extends over 16 amino acids. Germline V gene data show CDR1 as SGHVS and CDR2 as FNYEAQ. Trimming shortened V by 2 bases and J by 4 bases, and 15 bases separated the two germline ends. This CDR3 is CASSLTPGIEGNTIYF. The CDR3 DNA sequence: TGTGCCAGCAGCTTAACTCCCGGGATAGAAGGAAACACCATATATTTT.

This clone was picked up one time. The CDR3 reads CASSPTGADTQYF. Written as DNA, the CDR3 is TGTGCCAGCAGTCCCACAGGGGCAGATACGCAGTATTTT. V usage is TRBV28 and J usage is TRBJ2-3, with 7 nucleotides matching TRBD1. With V trimmed by 5 bases and J by 4 bases, 3 bases remained unmatched. Germline V CDR1 and CDR2: MDHEN, SYDVKM. There are 13 residues in the CDR3.

J is TRBJ2-3 and V is TRBV5-4, with a weak D call TRBD2 (5 bases). The CDR3 covers 13 residues. Germline V CDR1 and CDR2: SGHNT, YYREEE (reference sequence). Trimming left V 7 bases short and J 0 bases short, with 9 bases between. CDR3 DNA: TGTGCCAGCCGTCCGGGGAGCACAGATACGCAGTATTTT. This sequence encodes CASRPGSTDTQYF.

V is TRBV5-1 and J is TRBJ1-6; 9 bases are shared with TRBD1. V trimming: 4 bases; J trimming: 7 bases; junction bases outside the gene matches: 6. CDR3 length: 15 amino acids. Germline CDR1 is SGHRS and CDR2 is YFSETQ. DNA for the CDR3: TGCGCCAGCAGCCTGAGGGGACAGGGCAATTCACCCCTCCACTTT. Its translation is CASSLRGQGNSPLHF.

The chain carries TRBV7-9 and TRBJ1-5, with D unresolved. From germline, CDR1 is SEHNR and CDR2 FQNEAQ (reference sequence). This CDR3 comprises 14 residues. Trimming pared 1 base from V and 2 bases from J, leaving 6 bases between. The CDR3 is CASSLEGGNQPQHF. The CDR3 DNA is TGTGCCAGCAGCTTAGAAGGAGGCAATCAGCCCCAGCATTTT.

This clone was observed a single time. The V and J genes are TRBV28 and TRBJ1-2; 7 bases align to TRBD1. Germline V gene data show CDR1 as MDHEN and CDR2 as SYDVKM. There are 15 residues in the CDR3. Germline trimming cut 2 bases from V and 4 bases from J; bases unmatched to any gene: 7. The CDR3 region has the DNA TGTGCCAGCAGTTTAGTAGGGGGCGAGGGCTATGGCTACACCTTC. Translation: CASSLVGGEGYGYTF.

The V gene is TRBV3-1 (or the pseudogene TRBV3-2), the J gene TRBJ1-6; maybe TRBD1 (5 bases). The germline V and J ends were trimmed by 1 base and 0 bases, with 7 bases remaining between them. The V gene's germline CDR1 is LGHDT and CDR2 YNNKEL (reference sequence). This CDR3 region has 16 residues. The CDR3 loop reads CASSQAGSSYNSPLHF. The CDR3 bases are TGTGCCAGCAGCCAAGCAGGGAGCTCCTATAATTCACCCCTCCACTTT.

The CDR3 region is CASNLGSLFRGINEQYF. CDR3 DNA: TGTGCCAGCAACCTTGGGTCCCTTTTCAGGGGGATCAACGAGCAGTACTTC. The chain employs TRBV5-6 and TRBJ2-7, with 7 bases matching TRBD1. V shed 6 bases, J shed 5 bases, and the junction held 20 bases outside the gene matches. The CDR3 has 17 residues. CDR1 is SGHDT, CDR2 YYEEEE, per germline.

The V gene is TRBV18, the J gene TRBJ2-5, with 7 bases fitting TRBD1. The germline V gene encodes CDR1 KGHSH and CDR2 LQKENI. This CDR3 is built from 15 residues. After removal of 6 bases from V and 1 base from J, the junction contained 8 bases not matched to a gene. This CDR3 is CASSQRTGPQETQYF. The CDR3 DNA reads TGTGCCAGCTCTCAAAGGACAGGCCCCCAAGAGACCCAGTACTTC.

The chain is built from TRBV10-2 and TRBJ2-5, with 8 bases identical to TRBD2. The CDR3 runs 14 residues. V shed 7 bases, J shed 4 bases, and the junction held 8 bases outside the gene matches. The germline CDR1 and CDR2 sequences are WSHSY and SAAADI. For the CDR3, the DNA is TGCGCCAGCACCGGGGGACTAGTTGGAGAGACCCAGTACTTC. This encodes CASTGGLVGETQYF.

This clone was observed a handful of times. The rearrangement uses TRBV5-1 and TRBJ1-2, with D possibly being TRBD1 (5 bases). The V gene's germline CDR1 is SGHRS and CDR2 YFSETQ. Trimming cost V 5 bases and J 0 bases, with 8 bases left between them. This CDR3 has 13 amino acids. CDR3 amino acids: CASSQQANYGYTF. DNA of the CDR3: TGCGCCAGCAGTCAACAGGCTAACTATGGCTACACCTTC.

The V call is TRBV19, the J call TRBJ2-1; D gene uncertain. Trimming took off 7 bases at V and 6 bases at J, with 16 bases between the two ends. The CDR3 has 14 residues. Germline CDR1 and CDR2: LNHDA and SQIVND (reference sequence). CDR3 region: CASMGEYEANEQFF. The DNA of the CDR3 is TGTGCCAGTATGGGCGAGTACGAGGCCAATGAGCAGTTCTTC. Complete variable domain (other parts from reference TRBV19 and TRBJ2-1): DGGITQSPKYLFRKEGQNVTLSCEQNLNHDAMYWYRQDPGQGLRLIYYSQIVNDFQKGDIAEGYSVSREKKESFPLTVTSAQKNPTAFYLCASMGEYEANEQFFGPGTRLTVL.

The rearrangement uses TRBV28 and TRBJ1-6, with 8 nucleotides matching TRBD1. With 3 bases clipped from V and 2 bases from J, the junction kept 3 bases outside the gene matches. Germline lookup yields CDR1 MDHEN and CDR2 SYDVKM. There are 16 residues in the CDR3. CDR3 DNA sequence: TGTGCCAGCAGTTTGGTGGACAGGGCCTATAATTCACCCCTCCACTTT. Amino acid sequence: CASSLVDRAYNSPLHF.

This CDR3 is CASSIWTGVTSGANVLTF. The CDR3 DNA is TGTGCCAGCAGCATATGGACAGGGGTGACCTCTGGGGCCAACGTCCTGACTTTC. The chain combines TRBV5-5 with TRBJ2-6; 9 bases align to TRBD1. Germline V gene lookup returns CDR1 SGHKS and CDR2 YYEKEE (reference sequence). The CDR3 is 18 amino acids. V was clipped by 4 bases and J by 0 bases; unmatched bases: 8. The whole variable domain, remainder taken from reference TRBV5-5 and TRBJ2-6, is DAGVTQSPTHLIKTRGQQVTLRCSPISGHKSVSWYQQVLGQGPQFIFQYYEKEERGRGNFPDRFSARQFPNYSSELNVNALLLGDSALYLCASSIWTGVTSGANVLTFGAGSRLTVL.

This chain connects TRBV19 to TRBJ1-5; TRBD1 agrees at 8 bases. This CDR3 contains 15 residues. J lost 7 bases, V lost 2 bases, and 7 bases had no gene match. Germline-derived CDR1 and CDR2 are LNHDA and SQIVND (reference sequence). The CDR3 DNA sequence: TGTGCCAGTAGTATAACCGGGACAGGAAACCAGCCCCAGCATTTT. This translates into CASSITGTGNQPQHF.

This chain joins TRBV28 and TRBJ1-5, with 8 bases lining up with TRBD1. The J segment lost 6 bases and the V segment lost 11 bases, leaving 6 bases of the junction unmatched. In germline, CDR1 is MDHEN, CDR2 SYDVKM. CDR3 length equals 12 residues. The CDR3 region has the DNA TGTGCCGGTAGGACAGGGAGTCAGCCCCAGCATTTT. It yields the protein CAGRTGSQPQHF.